This entry lists 2 T cell receptor beta chains sequenced from one sample in a study of control samples from healthy donors and cancer patients. Measured with immunoSEQ multiplex PCR; TCRdb has only the in-frame clones, and not every one. Here the sample spans approximately 84,000 clones, around 91% being singletons. The specimen sequenced was blood. Source of these receptors: a man in his thirties or forties in good health.

V and J are TRBV2 and TRBJ2-1, with no clear D. CDR3 length: 13 amino acids. Trimming stripped 7 bases from V and 5 bases from J, with 12 bases between. Germline values: CDR1 SNHLY, CDR2 FYNNEI. The CDR3 DNA follows: TGTGCCAGCATGTTAGACCGGAACAATGAGCAGTTCTTC. Translating gives CASMLDRNNEQFF.

The chain is built from TRBV19 and TRBJ2-7; D is unresolved. V gave up 3 bases and J gave up 6 bases, with 15 bases separating them. The CDR3 extends over 14 amino acids. Per the germline V gene, CDR1 is LNHDA and CDR2 is SQIVND (reference sequence). DNA for the CDR3: TGTGCCAGTAGTATGATAAGTGGGCAGTTCGAGCAGTACTTC. Amino acid sequence: CASSMISGQFEQYF.